Sequencing of this TCR beta chain was carried out in a study of blood T cell repertoires in COVID-19. Overall study context: The samples span acute and convalescent COVID-19 from the United States, Italy and Spain.

V was pared by 6 bases and J by 9 bases, with 9 bases of the junction left unmatched. This CDR3 region has 15 residues. Germline CDR1 is MNHEY and CDR2 is SMNVEV (reference sequence). Original methodology: The assay estimated nucleated cells by amplifying reference gene primers. Sequencing used immunoSEQ multiplex PCR; TCRdb keeps in-frame clones, though not all of them. V, J and clone size derive from that table, while D and trimming were established from the DNA sequence. Here the sample spans around 270,000 clones, approximately 86% being singletons. The receptor comes from a man aged 35-49 years who had recovered from COVID-19. The sample was peripheral blood. The V and J genes are TRBV27 and TRBJ2-1; 12 nucleotides line up with TRBD2. CDR3 DNA sequence: TGTGCCAGCAGAAGACTAGCGGGAGTCAGGGGTGAGCAGTTCTTC. Translation: CASRRLAGVRGEQFF.